What follows are 27 T cell receptor beta chains derived from one specimen sequenced in a study of shared clonotypes between healthy human individuals. Measured with immunoSEQ multiplex PCR; TCRdb has only the in-frame clones, and not every one. The profile shows fewer than 550,000 clones, 60% to 80% of them singletons. The material sequenced was PBMCs. These receptors were obtained from a woman in her thirties or forties in good health. Some clones in this sample may be carry-over from other donors' samples.

This chain uses TRBV5-1 with TRBJ2-7; D remains ambiguous. The CDR3 is 13 residues long. Trimming pared 0 bases from V and 3 bases from J, leaving 7 bases between. Germline V lookup: CDR1 SGHRS, CDR2 YFSETQ. The CDR3 DNA sequence: TGCGCCAGCAGCTTGGGCGGCCACTACGAGCAGTACTTC. This gives the protein CASSLGGHYEQYF. Based on the CDR3 plus reference TRBV5-1 and TRBJ2-7, the full variable domain is KAGVTQTPRYLIKTRGQQVTLSCSPISGHRSVSWYQQTPGQGLQFLFEYFSETQRNKGNFPGRFSGRQFSNSRSEMNVSTLELGDSALYLCASSLGGHYEQYFGPGTRLTVT.

V is TRBV28 and J is TRBJ2-7; D is perhaps TRBD1 or TRBD2 (5 bases each). V lost 10 bases and J lost 3, with 16 bases in between. CDR1 is MDHEN, CDR2 SYDVKM, per germline. The CDR3 contains 13 residues. The CDR3 sequence: CATRQREYYEQYF. The CDR3 coding sequence is TGTGCCACCCGACAGAGGGAATACTACGAGCAGTACTTC.

This chain joins TRBV5-1 and TRBJ2-2; possibly TRBD2 for D (6 bases). CDR3 size: 16 residues. Per germline, CDR1 SGHRS and CDR2 YFSETQ. Trimming pared 4 bases from V and 0 bases from J, leaving 13 bases between. The CDR3 loop is CASSPLSSANTGELFF. CDR3 coding DNA: TGCGCCAGCAGCCCCCTATCTAGCGCGAACACCGGGGAGCTGTTTTTT.

V usage is TRBV2 and J usage is TRBJ2-7, with 7 bases aligning to TRBD1. V gave up 7 bases and J gave up 3 bases; unmatched junction bases: 9. Germline V gives CDR1 SNHLY, CDR2 FYNNEI. This CDR3 has 14 residues. DNA for the CDR3: TGTGCCAGCAACAGACAGGGTATATTCTACGAGCAGTACTTC. Translation gives CASNRQGIFYEQYF. The complete variable domain, with remaining parts taken from reference TRBV2 and TRBJ2-7, reads EPEVTQTPSHQVTQMGQEVILRCVPISNHLYFYWYRQILGQKVEFLVSFYNNEISEKSEIFDDQFSVERPDGSNFTLKIRSTKLEDSAMYFCASNRQGIFYEQYFGPGTRLTVT.

V gene TRBV2 combines with J gene TRBJ2-7; D gene ambiguous. The CDR3 has 12 amino acids. Germline V lookup: CDR1 SNHLY, CDR2 FYNNEI. Trimming took 5 bases from V and 4 from J, leaving 9 bases between them. The CDR3 DNA is TGTGCCAGCAGTCAGGACCGGTACGAGCAGTACTTC. Its translation: CASSQDRYEQYF.

CDR3 sequence: CASSLGLGLGEQFF. The CDR3 nucleotides are TGTGCCAGCAGCCTGGGACTAGGGTTAGGTGAGCAGTTCTTC. The chain has TRBV7-6 and TRBJ2-1, with TRBD2 identical over 8 bases. Germline V gene lookup returns CDR1 SGHVS and CDR2 FNYEAQ. CDR3 size: 14 residues. V lost 5 bases to trimming and J lost 9 bases; unmatched junction nucleotides: 9.

The genes are TRBV23-1 and TRBJ2-3; TRBD2 aligns across 13 bases. TRBV23-1 is an open reading frame whose function is uncertain. V dropped 1 base and J dropped 3; count of bases not matched to a gene: 1. This CDR3 is 16 amino acids long. The CDR3 protein is CASSQWGLAGTDTQYF. In DNA form, the CDR3 reads TGCGCCAGCAGTCAATGGGGACTAGCGGGGACAGATACGCAGTATTTT.

The V and J genes are TRBV19 and TRBJ2-7; 8 nucleotides agree with TRBD1. Germline V gene lookup returns CDR1 LNHDA and CDR2 SQIVND (reference sequence). This CDR3 is built from 14 residues. Trimming took 6 bases from V and 0 from J; bases not matched to a gene: 4. The CDR3 DNA reads as TGTGCCAGTAGATACGGACAGGGCTCCTACGAGCAGTACTTC. This translates into CASRYGQGSYEQYF.

This clone was seen a single time. The chain recombines TRBV9 with TRBJ1-4; maybe TRBD1 (5 bases). CDR1 and CDR2 from the germline V gene are SGDLS and YYNGEE. The CDR3 loop spans 17 amino acids. The ends were cut back, 5 bases at V and 3 bases at J, with 20 bases in the middle. The CDR3: CASSASVGVGANEKLFF. In DNA, the CDR3 is TGTGCCAGCAGTGCCTCGGTGGGGGTGGGCGCTAATGAAAAACTGTTTTTT.

V gene TRBV2 combines with J gene TRBJ2-2, with no clear D. The CDR3 has 15 amino acids. Trimming cost V 5 bases and J 0 bases, with 10 bases left between them. Germline V gene data show CDR1 as SNHLY and CDR2 as FYNNEI. CDR3 protein: CASSRQRANTGELFF. CDR3 nucleotide sequence: TGTGCCAGCAGTCGGCAACGGGCGAACACCGGGGAGCTGTTTTTT.

The rearrangement links TRBV28 to TRBJ1-2, with TRBD1 matching over 10 bases. The V gene end was trimmed by 10 bases and the J gene end by 5 bases; junction bases not matched to a gene: 4. The CDR3 extends over 12 amino acids. From germline, CDR1 is MDHEN and CDR2 SYDVKM. The CDR3 is CATTGQGYGYTF. DNA for the CDR3: TGTGCCACCACGGGACAGGGGTATGGCTACACCTTC.

This chain links TRBV21-1 with TRBJ2-5. TRBV21-1 is reported as a pseudogene. CDR3 size: 16 residues. In nucleotides, the CDR3 is TGTGCCAGCAGCAAACGGGGGCAGGGAGAGCAAGAGACCCAGTACTTC. Its protein is CASSKRGQGEQETQYF.

With respect to this clone: One end of the junction varies from germline; a read error may be responsible. The sample contains more than one DNA sequence encoding this CDR3. This chain joins TRBV28 and TRBJ1-2; no reliable D call. CDR3 length equals 12 residues. Per the germline V gene, CDR1 is MDHEN and CDR2 is SYDVKM. The CDR3 loop reads CAAGNVNYGYTF. The CDR3 nucleotides read TGTGCAGCGGGCAATGTTAACTATGGCTACACATTC.

V is TRBV11-3 and J is TRBJ2-6; D perhaps matches TRBD2 (5 bases). Between the trimmed V and J ends, which lost 0 bases and 1 base, there was a span of 16 bases. Germline V gene sequence: CDR1 SGHNT, CDR2 YENEEA. The CDR3 consists of 19 residues. CDR3 protein: CASSLDSRGQGSGANVLTF. The CDR3 region has the DNA TGTGCCAGCAGCTTAGATTCAAGAGGGCAAGGATCTGGGGCCAACGTCCTGACTTTC.

This clone was observed a single time. A read error is likely here: a far larger clone is one base away. The same CDR3 also results from other DNA sequences found in this sample. The genes are TRBV30 and TRBJ2-3; D is unclear. Germline CDR1 is GTSNPN and CDR2 is SVGIG (reference sequence). The CDR3 totals 12 residues. CDR3: CAWSTSTDTQYF. In DNA form, the CDR3 reads TGTGCCTGGAGCACAAGCACAGATACGCAATATTTT.

This clone was counted only a few times. This sequence joins TRBV30 and TRBJ2-1; no firm D call. Per the germline V gene, CDR1 is GTSNPN and CDR2 is SVGIG (reference sequence). Trimming pared 1 base from V and 0 bases from J, leaving 13 bases between. The CDR3 totals 16 residues. CDR3 in DNA: TGTGCCTGGAGTGCCTACGACTGGGTCTCCTACAATGAGCAGTTCTTC. It specifies CAWSAYDWVSYNEQFF.

The V gene is TRBV11-2, the J gene TRBJ2-3; D is ambiguous. Germline CDR1 is SGHAT and CDR2 is FQNNGV. The CDR3 has 14 residues. Trimming took off 5 bases at V and 4 bases at J, with 13 bases between the two ends. The CDR3 is CASSPPSRADTQYF. The CDR3 DNA reads as TGTGCCAGCAGCCCCCCTTCCAGAGCAGATACGCAGTATTTT. The full variable domain, rest sourced from reference TRBV11-2 and TRBJ2-3, is EAGVAQSPRYKIIEKRQSVAFWCNPISGHATLYWYQQILGQGPKLLIQFQNNGVVDDSQLPKDRFSAERLKGVDSTLKIQPAKLEDSAVYLCASSPPSRADTQYFGPGTRLTVL.

This chain links TRBV28 with TRBJ2-5; 10 positions agree with TRBD2. J gave up 4 bases and V 1 base, and 0 bases lay outside the gene matches. CDR3 length: 14 amino acids. The germline V gene has CDR1 MDHEN and CDR2 SYDVKM. The CDR3 DNA is TGTGCCAGCAGTTTATCTAGCGGGAGAGAGACCCAGTACTTC. Its protein product is CASSLSSGRETQYF.

This sequence joins TRBV2 and TRBJ1-1; D may be TRBD1 (5 bases). V lost 5 bases to trimming and J lost 3 bases, with 16 bases between them. CDR3 length: 15 amino acids. Germline V lookup: CDR1 SNHLY, CDR2 FYNNEI. The CDR3 sequence is CASSWAGSQDTEAFF. CDR3 nucleotide sequence: TGTGCCAGCAGTTGGGCAGGGAGTCAGGACACTGAAGCTTTCTTT.

Concerning this clone: Different DNA sequences within this sample yield the same CDR3. The V and J genes are TRBV30 and TRBJ2-1; D remains unclear. In germline, CDR1 is GTSNPN, CDR2 SVGIG (reference sequence). The CDR3 extends over 13 amino acids. V was shortened by 0 bases and J by 2 bases, with 5 bases between the two germline ends. The CDR3 region has the DNA TGTGCCTGGAGTGTAGGGCCCTACAATGAGCAGTTCTTC. Encoded protein: CAWSVGPYNEQFF.

This clone appeared a single time. The gene calls are TRBV5-1 and TRBJ2-7, with D maybe TRBD1 (6 bases). The CDR3 has 14 amino acids. Trimming took 4 bases from V and 1 from J, leaving 12 bases between them. From germline, CDR1 is SGHRS and CDR2 YFSETQ. The CDR3 protein is CASSVGTLSYEQYF. Here the CDR3 DNA reads TGCGCCAGCAGCGTGGGGACACTATCCTACGAGCAGTACTTC.

The V and J genes are TRBV6-4 and TRBJ2-2; tentatively, D is TRBD2 (6 bases). This CDR3 has 14 residues. V was pared by 10 bases and J by 5 bases, with 17 bases between. Germline-derived CDR1 and CDR2 are MRHNA and SNTAGT. The CDR3 DNA reads as TGTGCCACGGCCCCACTAGCACCGACCGGGGAGCTGTTTTTT. Its protein product is CATAPLAPTGELFF.

The chain uses TRBV5-4 and TRBJ2-7; 10 bases are a match to TRBD2. CDR1 is SGHNT, CDR2 YYREEE, per germline (reference sequence). After removal of 5 bases from V and 2 bases from J, the junction contained 7 bases not matched to a gene. The length of the CDR3 is 15 residues. CDR3 nucleotide sequence: TGTGCCAGCAGGGAGGGGACTAGCGTTGCCTACGAGCAGTACTTC. As protein: CASREGTSVAYEQYF.

V usage is TRBV10-3 and J usage is TRBJ1-2; possibly TRBD1 for D (5 bases). V lost 3 bases and J lost 8, with 13 bases in between. CDR3 length equals 13 residues. The V gene's germline CDR1 is ENHRY and CDR2 SYGVKD. The CDR3 is CAISDTPGTGYTF. The CDR3 region has the DNA TGTGCCATCAGTGATACGCCGGGGACGGGCTACACCTTC.

This clone was recorded many times. This specimen includes other DNA sequences encoding the same CDR3. The chain links TRBV18 to TRBJ2-7; weak D call: TRBD2 (6 bases). In germline, CDR1 is KGHSH, CDR2 LQKENI. The CDR3 loop spans 16 amino acids. Trimming took 3 bases from V and 7 from J, leaving 22 bases between them. In DNA, the CDR3 is TGTGCCAGCTCACCGATCGGTAGCGGCTCAGGGTGGGAGCAGTACTTC. This sequence encodes CASSPIGSGSGWEQYF.

This clone was counted a single time. V gene TRBV15 combines with J gene TRBJ2-1; TRBD1 aligns across 8 bases. The CDR3 is made up of 20 amino acids. The germline gives CDR1 LNHNV, CDR2 YYDKDF (reference sequence). V dropped 1 base and J dropped 2; count of bases not matched to a gene: 16. The CDR3 nucleotides read TGTGCCACCAGCAGAGGACAGGGGACGGGAGCGAGGGGACCCTACAATGAGCAGTTCTTC. It is translated as CATSRGQGTGARGPYNEQFF.

The table lists this clone with a count of one. The rearrangement links TRBV2 to TRBJ2-7; D not certain. Looked up from germline, CDR1 is SNHLY and CDR2 is FYNNEI. Trimming shortened V by 7 bases and J by 3 bases, and 16 bases separated the two germline ends. CDR3 length equals 14 residues. The CDR3 coding sequence is TGTGCCAGCACCCCAGGTTCTGTATTCTACGAGCAGTACTTC. Its protein product is CASTPGSVFYEQYF.